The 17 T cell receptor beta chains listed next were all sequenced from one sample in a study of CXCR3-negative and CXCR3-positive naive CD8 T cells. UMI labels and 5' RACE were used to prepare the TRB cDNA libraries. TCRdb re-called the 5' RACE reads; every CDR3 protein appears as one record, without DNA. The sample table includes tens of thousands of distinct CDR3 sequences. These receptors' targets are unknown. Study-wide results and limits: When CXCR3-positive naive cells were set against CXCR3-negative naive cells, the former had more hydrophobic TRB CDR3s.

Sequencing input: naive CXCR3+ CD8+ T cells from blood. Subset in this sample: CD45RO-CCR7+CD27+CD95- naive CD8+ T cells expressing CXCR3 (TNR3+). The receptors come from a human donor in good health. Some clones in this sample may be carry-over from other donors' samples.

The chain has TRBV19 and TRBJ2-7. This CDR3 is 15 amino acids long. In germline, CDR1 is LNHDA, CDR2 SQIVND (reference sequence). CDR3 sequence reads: CASSIADVSSYEQYF.

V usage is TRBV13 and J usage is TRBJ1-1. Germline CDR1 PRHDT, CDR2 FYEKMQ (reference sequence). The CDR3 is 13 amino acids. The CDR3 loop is CASSPQMNTEAFF.

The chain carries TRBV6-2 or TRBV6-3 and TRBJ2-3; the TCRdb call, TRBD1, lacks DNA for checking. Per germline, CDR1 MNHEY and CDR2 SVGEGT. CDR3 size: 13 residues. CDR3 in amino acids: CASSPPGTDTQYF.

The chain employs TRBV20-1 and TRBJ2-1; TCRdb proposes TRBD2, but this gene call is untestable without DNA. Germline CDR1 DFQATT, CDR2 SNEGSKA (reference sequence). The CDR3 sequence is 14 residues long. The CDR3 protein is CSARGLAGYNEQFF.

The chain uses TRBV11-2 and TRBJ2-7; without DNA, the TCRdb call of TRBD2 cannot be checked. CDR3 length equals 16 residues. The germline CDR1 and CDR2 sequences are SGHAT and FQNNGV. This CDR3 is CASSVLAGEFSYEQYF. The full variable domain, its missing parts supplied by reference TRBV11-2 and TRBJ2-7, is EAGVAQSPRYKIIEKRQSVAFWCNPISGHATLYWYQQILGQGPKLLIQFQNNGVVDDSQLPKDRFSAERLKGVDSTLKIQPAKLEDSAVYLCASSVLAGEFSYEQYFGPGTRLTVT.

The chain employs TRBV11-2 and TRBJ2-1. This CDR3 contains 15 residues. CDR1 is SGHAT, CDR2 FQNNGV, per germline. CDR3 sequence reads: CASSTGPYTPNEQFF.

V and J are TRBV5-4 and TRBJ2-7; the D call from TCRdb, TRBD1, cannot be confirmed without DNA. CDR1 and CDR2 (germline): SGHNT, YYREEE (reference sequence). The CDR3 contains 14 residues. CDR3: CASSYGTATYEQYF.

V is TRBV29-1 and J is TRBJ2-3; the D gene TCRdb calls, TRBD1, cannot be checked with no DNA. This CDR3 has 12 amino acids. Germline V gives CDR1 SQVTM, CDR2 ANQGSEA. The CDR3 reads CSVAGQSNTQYF.

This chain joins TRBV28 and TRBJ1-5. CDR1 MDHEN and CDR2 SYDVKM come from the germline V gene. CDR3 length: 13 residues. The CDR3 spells CASSLGRRTPQHF.

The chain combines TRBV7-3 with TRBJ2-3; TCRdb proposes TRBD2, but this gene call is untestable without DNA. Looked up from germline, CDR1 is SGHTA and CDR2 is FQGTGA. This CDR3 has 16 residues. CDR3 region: CASSPLGGTSTDTQYF.

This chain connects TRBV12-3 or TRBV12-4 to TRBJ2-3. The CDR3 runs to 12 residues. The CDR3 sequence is CASSDPTDTQYF.

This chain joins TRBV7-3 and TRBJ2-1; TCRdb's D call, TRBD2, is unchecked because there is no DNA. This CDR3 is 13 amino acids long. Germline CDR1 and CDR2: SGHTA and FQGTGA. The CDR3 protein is CASSLGTSNEQFF. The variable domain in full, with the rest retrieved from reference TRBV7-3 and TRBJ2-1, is GAGVSQTPSNKVTEKGKYVELRCDPISGHTALYWYRQSLGQGPEFLIYFQGTGAADDSGLPNDRFFAVRPEGSVSTLKIQRTERGDSAVYLCASSLGTSNEQFFGPGTRLTVL.

Here the CDR3 reads CASIDFDRRPDEQYF. The V gene is TRBV6-6, the J gene TRBJ2-7; the TRBD1 assignment by TCRdb is unverifiable without DNA. This CDR3 is built from 15 residues. The germline V gene has CDR1 MNHNY and CDR2 SVGAGI (reference sequence).

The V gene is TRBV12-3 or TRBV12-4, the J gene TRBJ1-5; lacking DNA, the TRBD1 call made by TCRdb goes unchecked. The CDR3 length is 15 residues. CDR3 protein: CASSQTGVSSQPQHF.

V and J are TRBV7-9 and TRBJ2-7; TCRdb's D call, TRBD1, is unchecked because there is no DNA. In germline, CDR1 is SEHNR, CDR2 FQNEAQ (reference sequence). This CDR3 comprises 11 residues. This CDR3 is CASSPGLGQYF.

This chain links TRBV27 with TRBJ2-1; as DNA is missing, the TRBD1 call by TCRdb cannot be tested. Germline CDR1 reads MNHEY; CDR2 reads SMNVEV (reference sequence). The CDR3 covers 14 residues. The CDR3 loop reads CASSDGGQGNEQFF.

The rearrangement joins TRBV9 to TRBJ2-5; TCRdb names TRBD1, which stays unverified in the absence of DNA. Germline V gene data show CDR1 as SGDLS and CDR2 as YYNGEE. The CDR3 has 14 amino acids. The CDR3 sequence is CASSFRDTQETQYF. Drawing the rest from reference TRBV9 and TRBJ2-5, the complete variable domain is DSGVTQTPKHLITATGQRVTLRCSPRSGDLSVYWYQQSLDQGLQFLIQYYNGEERAKGNILERFSAQQFPDLHSELNLSSLELGDSALYFCASSFRDTQETQYFGPGTRLLVL.